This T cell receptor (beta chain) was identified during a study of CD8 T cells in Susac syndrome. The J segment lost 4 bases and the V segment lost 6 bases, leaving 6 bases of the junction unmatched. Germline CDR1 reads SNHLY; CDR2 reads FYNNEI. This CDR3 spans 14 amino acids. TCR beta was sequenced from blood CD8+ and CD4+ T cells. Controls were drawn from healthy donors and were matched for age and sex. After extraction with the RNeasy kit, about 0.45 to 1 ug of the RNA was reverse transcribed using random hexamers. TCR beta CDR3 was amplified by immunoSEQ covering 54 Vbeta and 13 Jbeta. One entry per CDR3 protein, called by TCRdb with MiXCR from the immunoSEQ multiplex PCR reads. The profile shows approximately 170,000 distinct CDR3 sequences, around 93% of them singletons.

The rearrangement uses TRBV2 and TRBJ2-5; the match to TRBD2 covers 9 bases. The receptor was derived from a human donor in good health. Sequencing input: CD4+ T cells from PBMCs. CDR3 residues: CASRGMTSGETQYF. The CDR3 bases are TGTGCCAGCAGAGGCATGACTAGCGGAGAGACCCAGTACTTC.